This record looks at one TCR beta chain sequence and its context. The method was immunoSEQ multiplex PCR; TCRdb's version includes in-frame clones alone and lacks a portion of them. Among under 200,000 clones listed, 79% were seen once. The data were obtained in a study of blood T cell repertoires in COVID-19. V was clipped by 7 bases and J by 7 bases, with 8 bases between them. This CDR3 contains 12 residues. The V and J genes are TRBV12-3 or TRBV12-4 and TRBJ1-6; D is unclear. This sequence originates from a woman aged 55-70 years with COVID-19, enrolled during active disease. The sample taken for sequencing was peripheral blood. The CDR3 coding sequence is TGTGCCAGCAAGGGAGGGAATTCACCCCTCCACTTT. It translates to CASKGGNSPLHF.